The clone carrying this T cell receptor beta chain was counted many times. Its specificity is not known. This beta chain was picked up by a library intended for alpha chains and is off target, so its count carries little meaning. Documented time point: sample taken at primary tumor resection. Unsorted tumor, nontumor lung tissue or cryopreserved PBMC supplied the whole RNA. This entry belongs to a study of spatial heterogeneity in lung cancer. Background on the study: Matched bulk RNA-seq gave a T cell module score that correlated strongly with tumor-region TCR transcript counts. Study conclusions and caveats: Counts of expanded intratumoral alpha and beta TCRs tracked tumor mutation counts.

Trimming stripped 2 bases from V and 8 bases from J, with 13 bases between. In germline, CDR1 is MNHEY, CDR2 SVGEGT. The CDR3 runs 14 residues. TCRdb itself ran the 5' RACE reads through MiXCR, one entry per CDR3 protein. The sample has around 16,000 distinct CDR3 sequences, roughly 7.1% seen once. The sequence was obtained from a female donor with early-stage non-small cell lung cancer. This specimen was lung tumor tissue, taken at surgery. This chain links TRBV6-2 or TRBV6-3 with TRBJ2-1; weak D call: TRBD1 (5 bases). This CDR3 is CASSYGAGSYEQFF. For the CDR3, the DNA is TGTGCCAGCAGTTACGGGGCAGGTTCCTATGAGCAGTTCTTC.